Described below is a single T cell receptor (beta chain) sequence and its context. Its matching antigen is unknown. This table comes from immunoSEQ multiplex PCR, and its TCRdb copy is limited to in-frame clones, with some not included. The sample shows about 160,000 clones, roughly nine tenths of them seen only once. The germline gives CDR1 MNHEY, CDR2 SVGAGI. The germline V and J ends were trimmed by 8 bases and 7 bases, with 18 bases remaining between them. The CDR3 sequence is 15 residues long. These data are taken from a study of cytomegalovirus exposure and HLA in healthy donors. Regarding the study as a whole: The authors listed some 160 TCR beta chains as cytomegalovirus-associated.

Sample: PBMCs. The receptor comes from a woman under 40 in good health and CMV-seronegative. The chain combines TRBV6-5 with TRBJ1-6; D possibly corresponds to TRBD1 (6 bases). DNA of the CDR3: TGTGCCAGCCGTGCCCCCCAGGGGAACAATTCACCCCTCCACTTT. This translates into CASRAPQGNNSPLHF.